The 31 T cell receptor beta chains given below trace back to one sample, sequenced in a study of T cell responses to AZD1222 COVID-19 vaccine. Clones were read by immunoSEQ multiplex PCR, and TCRdb kept only the in-frame ones, dropping some. The table records roughly 100,000 clones, over 80% of them present only once. The sequenced sample was peripheral blood, obtained on day 0 of AZD1222 vaccination. The receptor source for this set is an adult in good health.

The chain links TRBV30 to TRBJ2-7, with D perhaps matching TRBD1 or TRBD2 (6 bases each). Germline V gene sequence: CDR1 GTSNPN, CDR2 SVGIG (reference sequence). CDR3 length: 15 residues. Trimming cost V 2 bases and J 4 bases, with 18 bases left between them. CDR3 DNA sequence: TGTGCCTGGAGTATCAACAGGGATGGGGGGTACGAGCAGTACTTC. The encoded protein is CAWSINRDGGYEQYF.

This chain links TRBV18 with TRBJ2-2; no clear D gene. Looked up from germline, CDR1 is KGHSH and CDR2 is LQKENI. The CDR3 sequence is 16 residues long. Trimming pared 2 bases from V and 1 base from J, leaving 11 bases between. CDR3 amino acids: CASSPVPAGNTGELFF. CDR3 nucleotides: TGTGCCAGCTCACCAGTCCCAGCAGGGAACACCGGGGAGCTGTTTTTT.

J is TRBJ1-6 and V is TRBV4-3, with 8 bases lining up with TRBD1. With 0 bases clipped from V and 8 bases from J, the junction kept 6 bases outside the gene matches. The CDR3 covers 16 residues. Germline assignment: CDR1 LGHNA and CDR2 YSLEER. The CDR3 coding sequence is TGCGCCAGCAGCCAAGATTCACAGGGGGTTGATTCACCCCTCCACTTT. Protein product: CASSQDSQGVDSPLHF.

This clone was picked up a small number of times. V gene TRBV14 combines with J gene TRBJ2-5; D unresolved. V lost 6 bases to trimming and J lost 7 bases, with 15 bases between them. Germline V gene lookup returns CDR1 SGHDN and CDR2 FVKESK. The CDR3 totals 13 residues. As DNA, the CDR3 is TGTGCCAGCAGTCTTTCGCCTCCCGGGACCCAGTACTTC. This encodes CASSLSPPGTQYF.

This clone appeared once. This chain uses TRBV5-1 with TRBJ1-4; 10 nucleotides align to TRBD1. The V gene end was trimmed by 4 bases and the J gene end by 14 bases; junction bases not matched to a gene: 14. The germline V gene has CDR1 SGHRS and CDR2 YFSETQ. The CDR3 has 15 residues. The DNA of the CDR3 is TGCGCCAGCAGCGCCGACAGGGGGCGAACTAGAAGGCTGTTTTTT. Residues: CASSADRGRTRRLFF.

The rearrangement uses TRBV3-1 (or the pseudogene TRBV3-2) and TRBJ1-1, with a tentative D call TRBD1 (6 bases). The CDR3 is 17 residues long. V was trimmed by 0 bases and J by 4 bases, leaving 18 bases between them. CDR1 and CDR2 from the germline V gene are LGHDT and YNNKEL (reference sequence). CDR3 DNA sequence: TGTGCCAGCAGCCAAGATCCCAGGGGCCCCCTAAGCACTGAAGCTTTCTTT. This gives the protein CASSQDPRGPLSTEAFF.

In this sample, this clone turned up a few times. The genes are TRBV4-2 and TRBJ2-2; possible D gene TRBD2, 5 bases. The V gene's germline CDR1 is LGHNA and CDR2 YNFKEQ. This CDR3 region has 15 residues. Trimming took 6 bases from V and 2 from J, leaving 13 bases between them. In nucleotides, the CDR3 is TGTGCCAGCAGGCGGGCGACCCTCAACACCGGGGAGCTGTTTTTT. It is translated as CASRRATLNTGELFF.

The chain recombines TRBV19 with TRBJ2-5, with 7 bases matching TRBD1. Germline lookup yields CDR1 LNHDA and CDR2 SQIVND (reference sequence). The junction had 4 bases not matched to a gene; V was cut back by 1 base and J by 5 bases. This CDR3 is built from 14 residues. CDR3 bases: TGTGCCAGTAGTATAGTGCAGGGGGACGAGACCCAGTACTTC. It is translated as CASSIVQGDETQYF.

This chain uses TRBV18 with TRBJ1-3; a possible D gene is TRBD1 (6 bases). The CDR3 has 16 residues. The V end lost 3 bases, the J end lost 2 bases, and 14 bases lay between the germline ends. From germline, CDR1 is KGHSH and CDR2 LQKENI. Here the CDR3 reads CASSPSTGIAGNTIYF. In DNA form, the CDR3 reads TGTGCCAGCTCACCGAGCACAGGGATCGCTGGAAACACCATATATTTT.

The rearrangement joins TRBV9 to TRBJ1-2; D remains unclear. Between the trimmed V and J ends, which lost 2 bases and 2 bases, there was a span of 16 bases. Germline CDR1 and CDR2: SGDLS and YYNGEE. The CDR3 is made up of 16 amino acids. In nucleotides, the CDR3 is TGTGCCAGCAGCGTCGCCTTTTCCGCGATAAACTATGGCTACACCTTC. Residues: CASSVAFSAINYGYTF.

The chain employs TRBV6-5 and TRBJ1-6; weak D call: TRBD1 (5 bases). The germline V gene encodes CDR1 MNHEY and CDR2 SVGAGI. Trimming shortened V by 6 bases and J by 3 bases, and 9 bases separated the two germline ends. CDR3 length: 14 amino acids. The CDR3 nucleotides read TGTGCCAGCAGATTGGGGGGCTATAATTCACCCCTCCACTTT. Residues: CASRLGGYNSPLHF.

J is TRBJ2-5 and V is TRBV14; 12 bases line up with TRBD2. Germline values: CDR1 SGHDN, CDR2 FVKESK. V lost 5 bases and J lost 3; bases outside the gene matches: 4. The CDR3 is 15 residues long. The CDR3: CASSYRLAGEETQYF. In DNA, the CDR3 is TGTGCCAGCAGCTACAGACTAGCGGGGGAAGAGACCCAGTACTTC.

The chain carries TRBV3-1 (or the pseudogene TRBV3-2) and TRBJ2-4; perhaps TRBD2 as D (5 bases). CDR1 and CDR2 from the germline V gene are LGHDT and YNNKEL (reference sequence). CDR3 length equals 13 residues. V gave up 4 bases and J gave up 8 bases, with 12 bases separating them. The DNA of the CDR3 is TGTGCCAGCAGCCCCTTAGAGGGATACATTCAGTACTTC. Amino acids: CASSPLEGYIQYF.

The chain carries TRBV7-8 and TRBJ1-5; no clear D. The CDR3 sequence is 14 residues long. Germline CDR1 reads SGHVS; CDR2 reads FQNEAQ. The V end lost 1 base, the J end lost 6 bases, and 10 bases lay between the germline ends. The chain's CDR3 is CASSLDTALQPQHF. The DNA for the CDR3 is TGTGCCAGCAGCTTAGACACAGCCCTTCAGCCCCAGCATTTT. The complete variable domain, with remaining parts taken from reference TRBV7-8 and TRBJ1-5, reads GAGVSQSPRYKVAKRGQDVALRCDPISGHVSLFWYQQALGQGPEFLTYFQNEAQLDKSGLPSDRFFAERPEGSVSTLKIQRTQQEDSAVYLCASSLDTALQPQHFGDGTRLSIL.

The V and J genes are TRBV5-4 and TRBJ1-1, with D maybe TRBD1 (6 bases). The CDR3 totals 17 residues. V lost 5 bases and J 1 base, leaving 21 bases between the germline ends. Germline CDR1 SGHNT, CDR2 YYREEE (reference sequence). Here the CDR3 reads CASRGGAGKVANTEAFF. Here the CDR3 DNA reads TGTGCCAGCAGGGGGGGGGCCGGGAAGGTAGCGAACACTGAAGCTTTCTTT.

The V call is TRBV15, the J call TRBJ1-6; the D is unclear. The CDR3 is 12 amino acids. V lost 8 bases, J lost 6 bases, and 8 bases lay in between. Germline V CDR1 and CDR2: LNHNV, YYDKDF (reference sequence). CDR3 sequence (DNA): TGTGCCACCTCGAATCTTAATTCACCCCTCCACTTT. This codes for CATSNLNSPLHF.

V and J are TRBV19 and TRBJ2-7; no clear D. Looked up from germline, CDR1 is LNHDA and CDR2 is SQIVND (reference sequence). V lost 5 bases and J 0 bases, leaving 14 bases between the germline ends. This CDR3 comprises 15 residues. As DNA, the CDR3 is TGTGCCAGTAGTTCCGCTCTGGGGTCCTCCTACGAGCAGTACTTC. Translated: CASSSALGSSYEQYF.

The V call is TRBV3-1 (or the pseudogene TRBV3-2), the J call TRBJ2-7; TRBD1 is a possible D gene (5 bases). Trimming stripped 4 bases from V and 12 bases from J, with 16 bases between. The CDR3 is 12 residues long. Germline V CDR1 and CDR2: LGHDT, YNNKEL (reference sequence). The CDR3 coding sequence is TGTGCCAGCAGCCCCAGTCAGGGTAAGTGGTACTTC. Its protein is CASSPSQGKWYF.

The J gene is TRBJ2-3, the V gene TRBV6-5; TRBD2 matches 11 bases. In germline, CDR1 is MNHEY, CDR2 SVGAGI. Trimming cost V 5 bases and J 2 bases; bases outside gene matches: 3. This CDR3 contains 15 residues. CDR3 coding DNA: TGTGCCAGCAGTCCGACTAGCGGGGTCACAGATACGCAGTATTTT. It is translated as CASSPTSGVTDTQYF.

The chain links TRBV3-1 (or the pseudogene TRBV3-2) to TRBJ1-4, with TRBD1 as a possible D gene (6 bases). CDR3 length: 15 amino acids. Germline V CDR1 and CDR2: LGHDT, YNNKEL (reference sequence). Trimming cost V 2 bases and J 7 bases, with 14 bases left between them. The chain's CDR3 is CASSQRGGLGEKLFF. CDR3 bases: TGTGCCAGCAGCCAAAGGGGGGGGCTGGGTGAAAAACTGTTTTTT.

V usage is TRBV5-1 and J usage is TRBJ1-2, with a weak D call TRBD1 (6 bases). The CDR3 has 14 residues. Per germline, CDR1 SGHRS and CDR2 YFSETQ. The V end lost 7 bases, the J end lost 5 bases, and 18 bases lay between the germline ends. This chain's CDR3 is CASGRTDMSYGYTF. The CDR3 nucleotides read TGCGCCAGCGGGAGGACAGACATGTCGTATGGCTACACCTTC.

This chain links TRBV9 with TRBJ1-1, with D maybe TRBD1 (5 bases). Trimming shortened V by 0 bases and J by 8 bases, and 8 bases separated the two germline ends. CDR1 is SGDLS, CDR2 YYNGEE, per germline. The CDR3 is 12 residues long. CDR3 DNA sequence: TGTGCCAGCAGCGTAGGGGGACGCGAAGCTTTCTTT. This translates into CASSVGGREAFF.

This chain connects TRBV10-2 to TRBJ1-1, with D possibly TRBD1 on 5 matching bases. V dropped 5 bases and J dropped 4 bases, with 20 bases sitting between them. This CDR3 comprises 16 residues. Looked up from germline, CDR1 is WSHSY and CDR2 is SAAADI. CDR3 in DNA: TGCGCCAGCAGTCCAACCGGGACGAGGGGTGTCACTGAAGCTTTCTTT. Translating it yields CASSPTGTRGVTEAFF.

The V call is TRBV9, the J call TRBJ2-2; D may match TRBD1 or TRBD2 (6 bases each). The CDR3 length is 15 residues. Trimming shortened V by 3 bases and J by 4 bases, and 13 bases separated the two germline ends. CDR1 and CDR2 from the germline V gene are SGDLS and YYNGEE. CDR3 DNA sequence: TGTGCCAGCAGCGAACAGGGAGGAGGCACCGGGGAGCTGTTTTTT. This translates into CASSEQGGGTGELFF.

The V and J genes are TRBV20-1 and TRBJ2-7; 8 positions agree with TRBD1. Unmatched junction bases numbered 6, after V lost 3 bases and J lost 5 bases. The CDR3 contains 13 residues. Germline CDR1 reads DFQATT; CDR2 reads SNEGSKA (reference sequence). CDR3 sequence reads: CSASQDRVNEQYF. The DNA of the CDR3 is TGCAGTGCTAGTCAGGACAGGGTTAACGAGCAGTACTTC.

V usage is TRBV3-1 (or the pseudogene TRBV3-2) and J usage is TRBJ2-2; D not certain. Germline V gene sequence: CDR1 LGHDT, CDR2 YNNKEL (reference sequence). The CDR3 is 14 amino acids. Trimming cost V 1 base and J 5 bases, with 8 bases left between them. The CDR3 here is CASSQAIGTGELFF. For the CDR3, the DNA is TGTGCCAGCAGCCAAGCAATAGGGACCGGGGAGCTGTTTTTT.

This clone was observed a handful of times. The rearrangement uses TRBV5-6 and TRBJ1-2; D may be TRBD1 (5 bases). The CDR3 sequence is 14 residues long. Deletions cut 1 base from V and 6 bases from J, with 13 bases between. Germline V CDR1 and CDR2: SGHDT, YYEEEE. CDR3 DNA sequence: TGTGCCAGCAGCTTGAAGGCAGGGCACGATGGCTACACCTTC. Its translation is CASSLKAGHDGYTF.

This clone was seen just once. The rearrangement joins TRBV5-1 to TRBJ1-5; the D is unclear. The germline CDR1 and CDR2 sequences are SGHRS and YFSETQ. Between the trimmed V and J ends, which lost 1 base and 4 bases, there was a span of 6 bases. The CDR3 runs 13 residues. CDR3 amino acids: CASSLSENQPQHF. In DNA, the CDR3 is TGCGCCAGCAGCTTGAGTGAGAATCAGCCCCAGCATTTT.

The rearrangement uses TRBV5-5 and TRBJ2-7; tentatively, D is TRBD2 (5 bases). The CDR3 is made up of 14 amino acids. CDR1 and CDR2 from the germline V gene are SGHKS and YYEKEE (reference sequence). The V and J ends lost 3 bases and 5 bases respectively, with 15 bases between them. CDR3: CASSWEKFSDEQYF. The CDR3 coding sequence is TGTGCCAGCAGCTGGGAGAAATTCAGCGACGAGCAGTACTTC. The full variable domain, with the rest looked up from reference TRBV5-5 and TRBJ2-7, is DAGVTQSPTHLIKTRGQQVTLRCSPISGHKSVSWYQQVLGQGPQFIFQYYEKEERGRGNFPDRFSARQFPNYSSELNVNALLLGDSALYLCASSWEKFSDEQYFGPGTRLTVT.

The chain joins TRBV7-2 to TRBJ2-5; 12 bases are shared with TRBD2. The V gene's germline CDR1 is SGHTA and CDR2 FQGNSA. J was trimmed by 2 bases and V by 4 bases; bases with no gene match: 5. There are 16 residues in the CDR3. The CDR3 coding sequence is TGTGCCAGCAGCTCCTCTAGCGGGGGGGGACAAGAGACCCAGTACTTC. This translates into CASSSSSGGGQETQYF.

The CDR3 protein is CASSTSGGARGYTF. CDR3 DNA: TGTGCCAGTAGTACCTCAGGGGGAGCGCGTGGCTACACCTTC. The V call is TRBV19, the J call TRBJ1-2; 7 bases align to TRBD1. In germline, CDR1 is LNHDA, CDR2 SQIVND (reference sequence). This CDR3 spans 14 amino acids. Trimming at V came to 4 bases and at J to 7 bases, leaving 9 bases not matched to a gene.